This T cell receptor (beta chain) was sequenced for a study of shared clonotypes between healthy human individuals. Overall study findings and caveats: Naive subsets usually exceeded memory subsets in estimated richness.

Libraries were prepared by immunoSEQ multiplex PCR; TCRdb keeps only in-frame clonotypes and omits some of them. This sample has 2 million to 2.5 million clones, with 90% to 97% found just once. V gave up 3 bases and J gave up 6 bases; unmatched junction bases: 8. CDR1 is SNHLY, CDR2 FYNNEI, per germline. The CDR3 spans 16 residues. Of note for this clone: Its antigen is undetermined.

The rearrangement uses TRBV2 and TRBJ2-2; TRBD1 agrees at 9 bases. The sequence derives from a man between 18 and 35 years old in good health. Sequencing was done on a sample of naive CD4+ T cells sorted from blood. Indicated subset: CD45RA+ positively selected. The CDR3 nucleotides are TGTGCCAGCAGTGACCACAGGGGGCAAGGTCCCGGGGAGCTGTTTTTT. Its protein is CASSDHRGQGPGELFF. Together with reference TRBV2 and TRBJ2-2, the CDR3 gives the full variable domain: EPEVTQTPSHQVTQMGQEVILRCVPISNHLYFYWYRQILGQKVEFLVSFYNNEISEKSEIFDDQFSVERPDGSNFTLKIRSTKLEDSAMYFCASSDHRGQGPGELFFGEGSRLTVL.